These 5 T cell receptor beta chains share one sample of origin, sequenced in a study of identifying expanded T cells in peripheral blood. Profiled with immunoSEQ multiplex PCR; TCRdb holds only in-frame clones, not every one. The data show about 47,000 clones, 70% to 85% seen once. The sequencing input was blood. The receptors come from a person aged 18-69 years in good health.

This sequence joins TRBV4-1 and TRBJ2-3, with TRBD2 matching over 10 bases. Germline V gene data show CDR1 as MGHRA and CDR2 as YSYEKL. CDR3 size: 15 residues. V lost 4 bases, J lost 2 bases, and 3 bases stayed unmatched. The CDR3: CASSPSGGITDTQYF. The CDR3 nucleotides read TGCGCCAGCAGCCCTAGCGGGGGTATCACAGATACGCAGTATTTT.

This sequence joins TRBV6-1 and TRBJ1-1; tentative D call: TRBD1 (6 bases). Between the trimmed V and J ends, which lost 4 bases and 7 bases, there was a span of 13 bases. Germline V gives CDR1 MNHNS, CDR2 SASEGT. This CDR3 spans 13 amino acids. CDR3 sequence (DNA): TGTGCCAGCAGTGCCCCGGGACAACTTGAAGCTTTCTTT. Translating gives CASSAPGQLEAFF.

The V gene is TRBV10-1, the J gene TRBJ1-1, with unresolved D. This CDR3 has 12 residues. Germline-derived CDR1 and CDR2 are WNHNN and SYGVQD (reference sequence). V lost 4 bases and J 1 base, leaving 4 bases between the germline ends. CDR3 amino acids: CASSGGNTEAFF. The CDR3 nucleotides are TGCGCCAGCAGTGGCGGGAACACTGAAGCTTTCTTT.

This chain uses TRBV9 with TRBJ2-3; a possible D gene is TRBD2 (5 bases). CDR1 is SGDLS, CDR2 YYNGEE, per germline. This CDR3 contains 13 residues. Trimming cost V 0 bases and J 6 bases, with 8 bases left between them. As DNA, the CDR3 is TGTGCCAGCAGCGTAGGGACTTCCGATACGCAGTATTTT. Its protein is CASSVGTSDTQYF.

This clone appeared a few times. The J gene is TRBJ1-6, the V gene TRBV6-5; no definite D call. From germline, CDR1 is MNHEY and CDR2 SVGAGI. The length of the CDR3 is 12 residues. Trimming pared 5 bases from V and 9 bases from J, leaving 8 bases between. Written as DNA, the CDR3 is TGTGCCAGCAGTGCGACTGGTTCACCCCTCCACTTT. Its translation is CASSATGSPLHF.